The clone carrying this T cell receptor (beta chain) has ten or more counts. Its antigen remains unknown. These data belong to a study of neurological immune-mediated disorders. Across the study: The roughly 34 multiple sclerosis patients comprised roughly 31 that were relapsing-remitting and 3 that were secondary progressive. Findings and caveats of the study: The expanded clones of different subjects shared no CDR3 amino acid sequences (suggesting private repertoires in all groups).

V lost 4 bases, J lost 2 bases, and 2 bases stayed unmatched. Germline V CDR1 and CDR2: SEHNR, FQNEAQ (reference sequence). The CDR3 contains 14 residues. The cDNA was generated through 5'RACE incorporating 10-nucleotide random UMIs. In TCRdb, the 5' RACE reads were re-called with MiXCR into one record per CDR3 protein. The sample records roughly 60,000 distinct CDR3 sequences, more than 3% being singletons. Libraries from sorted cells each used around 920,000 CD4+ or CD8+ T cells. This sequence originates from a woman aged 35 to 49 with multiple sclerosis. What was sequenced was CD4+ T cells from blood. The chain employs TRBV7-9 and TRBJ2-7; 10 nucleotides match TRBD1. This CDR3 is CASSSGQGAYEQYF. The CDR3 bases are TGTGCCAGCAGCTCCGGACAGGGGGCCTACGAGCAGTACTTC.